This is a list of T cell receptor beta chains from one sample in a study of cytomegalovirus exposure and HLA in healthy donors. Profiled with immunoSEQ multiplex PCR; TCRdb holds only in-frame clones, not every one. Here the sample table reports some 110,000 clones. What was sequenced was PBMCs. All receptors come from a middle-aged man in good health and CMV-seropositive. CDR3s include the opening cysteine and the closing phenylalanine or tryptophan. D genes are given only for firm matches.

>TRBV15|TRBJ1-5|NA
CATSTGGGDNFRNQPQHF
TGTGCCACCAGCACCGGGGGAGGGGACAACTTTCGGAATCAGCCCCAGCATTTT
>TRBV5-1|TRBJ1-1|NA
CASSYGAGLNTEAFF
TGCGCCAGCAGCTATGGGGCAGGTCTGAACACTGAAGCTTTCTTT
>TRBV5-6|TRBJ1-2|NA
CASSRPVLGAQGGYTF
TGTGCCAGCAGCCGCCCGGTATTGGGGGCGCAGGGTGGCTACACCTTC
>TRBV7-2|TRBJ2-2|TRBD2
CASSLTGLAGAGELFF
TGTGCCAGCAGCTTAACGGGACTAGCGGGAGCCGGGGAGCTGTTTTTT
>TRBV14|TRBJ1-2|NA
CASSPLLRYGYTF
TGTGCCAGCAGCCCTCTTTTGCGCTATGGCTACACCTTC
>TRBV7-7|TRBJ1-4|TRBD1
CASSLSGGRGEKLFF
TGTGCTAGCAGCTTGTCAGGGGGGCGAGGTGAAAAACTGTTTTTT
>TRBV7-8|TRBJ1-2|NA
CASSLIGLESYGYTF
TGTGCCAGCAGCCTAATCGGGTTGGAGAGCTATGGCTACACCTTC
>TRBV7-8|TRBJ1-5|NA
CASSLDGASNQPQHF
TGTGCCAGCAGCTTAGATGGGGCAAGCAATCAGCCCCAGCATTTT
>TRBV19|TRBJ2-3|NA
CASSIPQGRPGEGTQYF
TGTGCCAGTAGTATCCCTCAGGGACGGCCAGGGGAAGGTACGCAGTATTTT
>TRBV2|TRBJ2-5|TRBD2
CASSEAAGVGETQYF
TGTGCCAGCAGTGAAGCTGCGGGAGTGGGAGAGACCCAGTACTTC
>TRBV29-1|TRBJ2-7|NA
CSASGLYYEQYF
TGCAGCGCCTCGGGACTCTACTACGAGCAGTACTTC
>TRBV5-1|TRBJ2-3|TRBD1
CASSLDRGGPDTQYF
TGCGCCAGCAGCTTGGACAGGGGCGGACCAGATACGCAGTATTTT
>TRBV2|TRBJ2-5|TRBD1
CASRDRMSETQYF
TGTGCCAGCAGGGACAGGATGAGTGAGACCCAGTACTTC
>TRBV5-1|TRBJ2-7|TRBD2
CASSSPSGRAFAEQYF
TGCGCCAGCAGTTCGCCTAGCGGGAGGGCCTTTGCCGAGCAGTACTTC
>TRBV6-6|TRBJ2-7|NA
CASSYTQGGTEQYF
TGTGCCAGCAGTTATACACAGGGTGGAACCGAGCAGTACTTC